This T cell receptor beta chain was observed in a study of spatial heterogeneity in lung cancer. Overall study context: An average of more than ten raw reads was observed per unique TCR and UMI combination.

Time point in this sample: sample taken at primary tumor resection. Researchers sequenced whole RNA taken from tumor, nontumor lung or frozen PBMC without sorting. The germline CDR1 and CDR2 sequences are MNHEY and SVGEGT. The CDR3 is 15 amino acids. With 5 bases clipped from V and 11 bases from J, the junction kept 10 bases outside the gene matches. In its sample, this clonotype was seen many times. A single record per CDR3 protein comes from TCRdb applying MiXCR to the 5' RACE reads. The sample has 55,000 to 75,000 distinct CDR3 sequences, 7% to 10% seen once; the top ten hold over 13%. The clonotype was recovered from a female donor with early-stage non-small cell lung cancer. The sample here was PBMCs, taken at surgery. The chain links TRBV6-2 or TRBV6-3 to TRBJ1-6, with 9 bases aligning to TRBD1. CDR3 DNA: TGTGCCAGCAGTCCCACGGGACAGGGAGCGGCACCCCTCCACTTT. Translated, it gives CASSPTGQGAAPLHF.